This T cell receptor (beta chain) appears in the sequencing data of a study of blood T cells in healthy people across ages. The CDR3 totals 19 residues. Germline values: CDR1 LGHDT, CDR2 YNNKEL (reference sequence). V lost 0 bases to trimming and J lost 3 bases, with 21 bases between them. A few counts support this clonotype. The second PCR ran roughly 7 to 12 cycles with a sample-barcoded 5' primer and J-beta primers. TCRdb passed the 5' RACE reads through MiXCR, listing each CDR3 protein once. Among around 1,100,000 distinct CDR3 sequences listed, roughly two fifths were seen once. The chain recombines TRBV3-1 with TRBJ1-5; D is ambiguous. Material: blood. The receptor comes from a man aged 18 to 29 in good health. Here the CDR3 reads CASSQDHPLTWAVNQPQHF. CDR3 nucleotide sequence: TGTGCCAGCAGCCAAGATCATCCACTTACCTGGGCAGTCAATCAGCCCCAGCATTTT.